Below are 11 T cell receptor beta chains sequenced from a single sample in a study of shared clonotypes between healthy human individuals. CD45RO-negative cells were positively selected for CCR7, leaving out terminally differentiated effector memory CD45RA+ cells. Some clones are missing from TCRdb's copy, which holds only in-frame ones; the method was immunoSEQ multiplex PCR. This table holds roughly 850,000 clones, 95% to 97% found once. The material sequenced was naive CD8+ T cells sorted from blood. These receptors were collected from a man younger than 40 in good health.

The chain has TRBV6-4 and TRBJ2-3, with a weak D call TRBD2 (6 bases). Looked up from germline, CDR1 is MRHNA and CDR2 is SNTAGT. The CDR3 extends over 14 amino acids. V was clipped by 10 bases and J by 1 base, with 15 bases between them. The CDR3 DNA reads TGTGCCACCATCGGCTCGGGGGGCACAGATACGCAGTATTTT. This gives the protein CATIGSGGTDTQYF.

The rearrangement uses TRBV14 and TRBJ1-3; no definite D call. Germline V gene data show CDR1 as SGHDN and CDR2 as FVKESK. V was pared by 4 bases and J by 2 bases, with 18 bases between. This CDR3 contains 17 residues. This chain's CDR3 is CASSPLRTQEAGNTIYF. The CDR3, as DNA: TGTGCCAGCAGCCCTCTGAGGACCCAAGAGGCTGGAAACACCATATATTTT.

The V call is TRBV27, the J call TRBJ2-2; TRBD2 matches at 13 bases. The V gene's germline CDR1 is MNHEY and CDR2 SMNVEV (reference sequence). V trimming: 2 bases; J trimming: 2 bases; junction bases outside the gene matches: 5. This CDR3 comprises 18 residues. The CDR3 loop reads CASSLGLAGAVNTGELFF. The DNA for the CDR3 is TGTGCCAGCAGTTTAGGACTAGCGGGAGCCGTAAACACCGGGGAGCTGTTTTTT.

This clone has just a few counts. At the DNA level, this CDR3 is encoded by other sequences in the same sample as well. The chain carries TRBV5-1 and TRBJ2-1; the D gene is possibly TRBD1 (6 bases). Germline CDR1 SGHRS, CDR2 YFSETQ. The V gene lost 0 bases and the J gene lost 4 bases, with 8 bases spanning the gap. The CDR3 contains 14 residues. The DNA for the CDR3 is TGCGCCAGCAGCTTGGGACAGGCTTACAATGAGCAGTTCTTC. This gives the protein CASSLGQAYNEQFF.

This chain links TRBV4-1 with TRBJ2-7; D unresolved. The V gene's germline CDR1 is MGHRA and CDR2 YSYEKL. The V end was cut by 2 bases, the J end by 3 bases, with 2 bases between. The CDR3 has 11 amino acids. DNA of the CDR3: TGCGCCAGCAGCCAACACTACGAGCAGTACTTC. Its translation: CASSQHYEQYF.

The chain uses TRBV18 and TRBJ2-1; a weak D match, TRBD2 (5 bases). The CDR3 covers 15 residues. The germline V gene encodes CDR1 KGHSH and CDR2 LQKENI. Trimming stripped 3 bases from V and 6 bases from J, with 15 bases between. CDR3 sequence reads: CASSPEDSWVNEQFF. The CDR3 DNA sequence: TGTGCCAGCTCACCGGAGGACTCGTGGGTCAATGAGCAGTTCTTC.

The CDR3 reads CSVLAESNTGELFF. CDR3 sequence (DNA): TGCAGCGTTTTAGCGGAGTCGAACACCGGGGAGCTGTTTTTT. The V call is TRBV29-1, the J call TRBJ2-2; D might be TRBD2 (6 bases). The CDR3 sequence is 14 residues long. The germline CDR1 and CDR2 sequences are SQVTM and ANQGSEA. Trimming shortened V by 5 bases and J by 0 bases, and 10 bases separated the two germline ends.

The chain combines TRBV6-4 with TRBJ2-3; D is unclear. With 1 base removed from V and 2 bases from J, the gap between germline ends came to 1 base. The CDR3 totals 12 residues. Germline CDR1 MRHNA, CDR2 SNTAGT. CDR3 region: CASSDFTDTQYF. CDR3 sequence (DNA): TGTGCCAGCAGTGACTTCACAGATACGCAGTATTTT.

The chain links TRBV28 to TRBJ1-2, with D unclear. V lost 1 base, J lost 6 bases, and 18 bases lay in between. The CDR3 length is 16 residues. Looked up from germline, CDR1 is MDHEN and CDR2 is SYDVKM. The CDR3 region has the DNA TGTGCCAGCAGTTTATCTCAAGTGAGAGGGAACCATGGCTACACCTTC. Its protein product is CASSLSQVRGNHGYTF.

This chain links TRBV2 with TRBJ2-3; 10 bases fit TRBD2. This CDR3 has 15 amino acids. V trimming: 4 bases; J trimming: 7 bases; junction bases outside the gene matches: 8. CDR1 is SNHLY, CDR2 FYNNEI, per germline. CDR3 amino acids: CASSVGSGRQYTQYF. The CDR3 bases are TGTGCCAGCAGTGTAGGTAGCGGGAGGCAATATACGCAGTATTTT.

The gene calls are TRBV11-3 and TRBJ2-2; no firm D call. The V gene lost 3 bases and the J gene lost 7 bases, with 9 bases spanning the gap. The germline V gene encodes CDR1 SGHNT and CDR2 YENEEA. The CDR3 contains 13 residues. The chain's CDR3 is CASSFGLNGELFF. CDR3 DNA sequence: TGTGCCAGCAGCTTCGGTTTAAACGGGGAGCTGTTTTTT.